What follows describes a single T cell receptor (beta chain). This record comes from a study of T cells in Graves' hyperthyroidism and ophthalmopathy. Turning to the study itself: Peripheral blood was taken when the disease was first diagnosed, before any treatment began.

Germline CDR1 is ENHRY and CDR2 is SYGVKD. V shed 4 bases, J shed 6 bases, and the junction held 5 bases outside the gene matches. This CDR3 region has 13 residues. Newly diagnosed patients aged 18 to 65 had hyperthyroidism of under 2 months' duration. In making diagnoses, clinical symptoms, serum thyroxine and TRAb, thyroid ultrasound and orbital computed tomography were all used. Template material for amplifying TCR beta CDR3 regions consisted of RNA transcripts. An initial round of RT-PCR targeting the TCR CDR3 relied on the HTBI primer set. From the multiplex PCR reads, TCRdb called clonotypes with MiXCR, one entry per CDR3 protein. This table holds roughly 420,000 distinct CDR3 sequences, 15% to 19% found once.

This sequence joins TRBV10-3 and TRBJ2-7; 8 bases agree with TRBD1. The sequenced sample was blood. The receptor comes from a woman in her late teens or twenties with Graves' hyperthyroidism. CDR3 bases: TGTGCCATCAGTGCCACGGACAGGGTCGAGCAGTACTTC. Translated: CAISATDRVEQYF.